This T cell receptor beta chain is from a study of blood T cell repertoires in COVID-19. Whole-study context: Sites in the United States, Italy and Spain provided acute and convalescent COVID-19 samples. Nucleic acid was either cDNA or gDNA, and it came from T cells, B-cell-depleted T cells, or PBMCs.

Authors' data handling: Cell counts per sample came from amplifying reference gene primers. TCRdb's copy holds only in-frame clones and misses some; the assay was immunoSEQ multiplex PCR. The DNA gave D and trimming, while V, J and clone size come from that table. This table has 200,000 to 300,000 clones, approximately 91% appearing once. Sequenced: peripheral blood. This clonotype originated in a person aged 18 to 30 with COVID-19, enrolled during active disease.

This CDR3 is CASSLAGQSPEAFF. The CDR3 nucleotides read TGTGCCAGCAGCTTGGCGGGACAAAGCCCTGAAGCTTTCTTT. The chain joins TRBV5-5 to TRBJ1-1, with D tentatively TRBD1 (6 bases). This CDR3 has 14 residues. Trimming shortened V by 0 bases and J by 6 bases, and 12 bases separated the two germline ends. CDR1 is SGHKS, CDR2 YYEKEE, per germline (reference sequence).